This T cell receptor beta chain was identified in a study of shared clonotypes between healthy human individuals. Trimming pared 8 bases from V and 4 bases from J, leaving 9 bases between. This CDR3 contains 12 residues. Germline CDR1 and CDR2: MDHEN and SYDVKM. To note about this clone: Its target is unknown.

Study-wide findings and caveats: Sampling included only blood; tissue repertoires likely differ.

Replicate sorted-subset PCRs were loaded with approximately 190 ng DNA, about 28,000 T cell genomes. Only in-frame clones appear in the TCRdb table, and some are missing; sequencing was by immunoSEQ multiplex PCR. The sample lists roughly 1,500,000 clones, approximately 98.5% seen once, with 0.3% to 0.45% in the top ten. This receptor was identified in a man aged 30 to 39 in good health. The sample was naive CD4+ T cells sorted from blood. Subset given: CD45RA+ positively selected. The V gene is TRBV28, the J gene TRBJ1-5; D call uncertain. CDR3 nucleotides: TGTGCCAGCGCTTTTGGGAATCAGCCCCAGCATTTT. This encodes CASAFGNQPQHF. The full variable domain, its missing parts supplied by reference TRBV28 and TRBJ1-5, is DVKVTQSSRYLVKRTGEKVFLECVQDMDHENMFWYRQDPGLGLRLIYFSYDVKMKEKGDIPEGYSVSREKKERFSLILESASTNQTSMYLCASAFGNQPQHFGDGTRLSIL.